Below, 21 T cell receptor beta chains from the same sample are listed, as sequenced in a study of blood T cell repertoires in COVID-19. Produced via immunoSEQ multiplex PCR; TCRdb's table is partial and in-frame only. In the table there are 200,000 to 250,000 clones, approximately 78% of which are singletons. The material sequenced was peripheral blood. Receptors originate from a woman in her 70s with COVID-19, enrolled during active disease.

This clone was seen just once. This chain links TRBV11-3 with TRBJ1-1; 7 nucleotides match TRBD1. Germline V CDR1 and CDR2: SGHNT, YENEEA. The CDR3 consists of 18 residues. V shed 0 bases, J shed 0 bases, and the junction held 10 bases outside the gene matches. This CDR3 reads CASSLDLNRGYLNTEAFF. CDR3 DNA: TGTGCCAGCAGCTTAGACTTAAACAGGGGATATCTGAACACTGAAGCTTTCTTT.

The count of this clone is one. V and J are TRBV6-2 or TRBV6-3 and TRBJ2-4; 9 bases are shared with TRBD1. Trimming took 2 bases from V and 13 from J; bases not matched to a gene: 3. The CDR3 runs 12 residues. From germline, CDR1 is MNHEY and CDR2 SVGEGT. The CDR3 loop is CASSYQDRGQYF. The CDR3 DNA is TGTGCCAGCAGTTACCAGGACAGGGGACAGTACTTC.

The V gene is TRBV28, the J gene TRBJ1-1; D ambiguous. This CDR3 spans 12 amino acids. Per the germline V gene, CDR1 is MDHEN and CDR2 is SYDVKM. Trimming shortened V by 2 bases and J by 3 bases, and 4 bases separated the two germline ends. The CDR3 DNA is TGTGCCAGCAGTTTAAGCTACACTGAAGCTTTCTTT. Its translation: CASSLSYTEAFF.

The chain uses TRBV6-2 or TRBV6-3 and TRBJ2-2, with 9 bases fitting TRBD2. Germline lookup yields CDR1 MNHEY and CDR2 SVGEGT. This CDR3 has 17 amino acids. With 2 bases clipped from V and 0 bases from J, the junction kept 4 bases outside the gene matches. The CDR3 nucleotides read TGTGCCAGCAGTTACCGAGCGGGAGGTCCGAACACCGGGGAGCTGTTTTTT. Translated, it gives CASSYRAGGPNTGELFF.

This clone occurred once. The J gene is TRBJ2-7, the V gene TRBV12-3 or TRBV12-4, with TRBD2 matching over 7 bases. The CDR3 sequence is 13 residues long. V lost 3 bases and J lost 6; bases outside the gene matches: 5. The CDR3 sequence: CASSLGGDSEQYF. In DNA, the CDR3 is TGTGCCAGCAGTTTGGGGGGGGATTCCGAGCAGTACTTC.

This clone was observed once. The chain links TRBV10-3 to TRBJ2-2; 10 nucleotides agree with TRBD2. Germline trimming cut 6 bases from V and 0 bases from J; bases unmatched to any gene: 7. This CDR3 comprises 17 residues. Germline CDR1 ENHRY, CDR2 SYGVKD. This CDR3 is CAIRGVAGGSNTGELFF. The CDR3 DNA is TGTGCCATCAGGGGGGTAGCGGGAGGTTCGAACACCGGGGAGCTGTTTTTT.

The chain employs TRBV18 and TRBJ2-5, with a possible D match to TRBD2 (6 bases). The V end lost 0 bases, the J end lost 1 base, and 9 bases lay between the germline ends. Germline CDR1 KGHSH, CDR2 LQKENI. The CDR3 sequence is 15 residues long. CDR3 coding DNA: TGTGCCAGCTCACCACCCCCGGGGGTCCAAGAGACCCAGTACTTC. Its translation is CASSPPPGVQETQYF.

This sequence joins TRBV24-1 and TRBJ2-2; 8 bases are a match to TRBD2. Germline CDR1 and CDR2: KGHDR and SFDVKD. CDR3 length: 16 amino acids. V gave up 3 bases and J gave up 5 bases; unmatched junction bases: 7. In DNA form, the CDR3 reads TGTGCCACCAGTGATAATGCGGGAGGTTGGACCGGGGAGCTGTTTTTT. Translated, it gives CATSDNAGGWTGELFF.

V gene TRBV30 combines with J gene TRBJ1-4, with D uncertain. V lost 2 bases and J 3 bases, leaving 10 bases between the germline ends. The germline gives CDR1 GTSNPN, CDR2 SVGIG (reference sequence). The CDR3 is made up of 14 amino acids. The CDR3 DNA reads as TGTGCCTGGAGTCTAGGAGCGGCTAATGAAAAACTGTTTTTT. Protein product: CAWSLGAANEKLFF. The full variable domain, in which reference TRBV30 and TRBJ1-4 provide the parts outside the CDR3, is SQTIHQWPATLVQPVGSPLSLECTVEGTSNPNLYWYRQAAGRGLQLLFYSVGIGQISSEVPQNLSASRPQDRQFILSSKKLLLSDSGFYLCAWSLGAANEKLFFGSGTQLSVL.

This chain connects TRBV5-4 to TRBJ1-2; D is possibly TRBD1 (6 bases). Germline V gene data show CDR1 as SGHNT and CDR2 as YYREEE (reference sequence). V dropped 4 bases and J dropped 4 bases, with 14 bases sitting between them. This CDR3 contains 14 residues. The DNA for the CDR3 is TGTGCCAGCAGCGAACAGGGTTTACCCTATGGCTACACCTTC. Protein product: CASSEQGLPYGYTF. The variable domain in full, completed from reference TRBV5-4 and TRBJ1-2, reads ETGVTQSPTHLIKTRGQQVTLRCSSQSGHNTVSWYQQALGQGPQFIFQYYREEENGRGNFPPRFSGLQFPNYSSELNVNALELDDSALYLCASSEQGLPYGYTFGSGTRLTVV.

Only one count was recorded for this clone. The CDR3, as DNA: TGTGCCAGCAGCGCGGTAGATAATTCACCCCTCCACTTT. Translation: CASSAVDNSPLHF. The chain is built from TRBV7-9 and TRBJ1-6; D ambiguous. Germline CDR1 and CDR2: SEHNR and FQNEAQ (reference sequence). The CDR3 extends over 13 amino acids. Deletions cut 5 bases from V and 5 bases from J, with 7 bases between.

The chain employs TRBV10-3 and TRBJ1-1; D gene uncertain. Germline assignment: CDR1 ENHRY and CDR2 SYGVKD. The CDR3 has 13 amino acids. Trimming removed 5 bases from V and 5 bases from J, with 12 bases in between. The CDR3 DNA reads as TGTGCCATCAGTAGGCCCCCGGGTACTGAAGCTTTCTTT. Translated: CAISRPPGTEAFF.

V is TRBV6-6 and J is TRBJ1-5; D might be TRBD1 (5 bases). Germline values: CDR1 MNHNY, CDR2 SVGAGI (reference sequence). The germline V and J ends were trimmed by 5 bases and 3 bases, with 11 bases remaining between them. The CDR3 is made up of 14 amino acids. The CDR3 sequence: CASSLREDNQPQHF. Written as DNA, the CDR3 is TGTGCCAGCAGTCTCAGGGAAGACAATCAGCCCCAGCATTTT.

Points on this clone: Different DNA sequences within this sample yield the same CDR3. The rearrangement links TRBV5-1 to TRBJ2-3; tentatively, D is TRBD1 (5 bases). V was clipped by 4 bases and J by 1 base, with 13 bases between them. CDR3 size: 15 residues. In germline, CDR1 is SGHRS, CDR2 YFSETQ. CDR3 protein: CASSPVDSRTDTQYF. In nucleotides, the CDR3 is TGCGCCAGCAGCCCAGTCGACAGCCGCACAGATACGCAGTATTTT.

This clone was counted a few times. V is TRBV2 and J is TRBJ2-1, with 15 bases that match TRBD2. After removal of 1 base from V and 7 bases from J, the junction contained 2 bases not matched to a gene. CDR3 length equals 16 residues. Germline loops: CDR1 SNHLY, CDR2 FYNNEI. CDR3 sequence: CASSEGTSGRANEQFF. The CDR3 DNA reads TGTGCCAGCAGTGAAGGGACTAGCGGGAGGGCGAATGAGCAGTTCTTC.

The chain carries TRBV10-1 and TRBJ2-1; 7 bases match TRBD2. CDR3 size: 14 residues. In germline, CDR1 is WNHNN, CDR2 SYGVQD (reference sequence). J lost 2 bases, V lost 3 bases, and 1 base had no gene match. For the CDR3, the DNA is TGCGCCAGCAGTGACAGCGGGGCCTACAATGAGCAGTTCTTC. Protein: CASSDSGAYNEQFF.

The V gene is TRBV7-8, the J gene TRBJ2-7, with D possibly TRBD1 on 6 matching bases. Per germline, CDR1 SGHVS and CDR2 FQNEAQ. The V end lost 5 bases, the J end lost 1 base, and 15 bases lay between the germline ends. The CDR3 covers 15 residues. CDR3: CASSREGHPSYEQYF. CDR3 DNA sequence: TGTGCCAGCAGCCGCGAGGGACACCCATCCTACGAGCAGTACTTC.

V usage is TRBV7-2 and J usage is TRBJ1-2; 8 bases fit TRBD1. This CDR3 has 14 residues. Looked up from germline, CDR1 is SGHTA and CDR2 is FQGNSA. The ends lost 4 bases at V and 6 bases at J; junction bases unmatched: 7. The CDR3 sequence: CASSYDRGLDGYTF. For the CDR3, the DNA is TGTGCCAGCAGCTACGACAGGGGCCTGGATGGCTACACCTTC.

With regard to this clone: This same CDR3 is encoded by further DNA sequences in the sample. The chain uses TRBV5-1 and TRBJ1-1, with TRBD1 matching over 8 bases. The CDR3 sequence is 14 residues long. Germline-derived CDR1 and CDR2 are SGHRS and YFSETQ. After removal of 3 bases from V and 1 base from J, the junction contained 2 bases not matched to a gene. The CDR3 DNA reads as TGCGCCAGCAGCTCGGGGACAGGGAACACTGAAGCTTTCTTT. It yields the protein CASSSGTGNTEAFF.

This clone was detected only once. The V gene is TRBV19, the J gene TRBJ1-5; D not resolved. The germline V and J ends were trimmed by 3 bases and 1 base, with 7 bases remaining between them. The CDR3 contains 14 residues. Germline V lookup: CDR1 LNHDA, CDR2 SQIVND (reference sequence). The CDR3 reads CASSIEGSNQPQHF. The CDR3 nucleotides are TGTGCCAGTAGTATCGAGGGAAGCAATCAGCCCCAGCATTTT.

This clone has just one count. V usage is TRBV11-3 and J usage is TRBJ2-3; 11 bases agree with TRBD2. V was clipped by 4 bases and J by 8 bases; unmatched bases: 2. Germline CDR1 is SGHNT and CDR2 is YENEEA. This CDR3 contains 13 residues. For the CDR3, the DNA is TGTGCCAGCAGCTCCGGACTAGCGGGTACGCAGTATTTT. It encodes CASSSGLAGTQYF.